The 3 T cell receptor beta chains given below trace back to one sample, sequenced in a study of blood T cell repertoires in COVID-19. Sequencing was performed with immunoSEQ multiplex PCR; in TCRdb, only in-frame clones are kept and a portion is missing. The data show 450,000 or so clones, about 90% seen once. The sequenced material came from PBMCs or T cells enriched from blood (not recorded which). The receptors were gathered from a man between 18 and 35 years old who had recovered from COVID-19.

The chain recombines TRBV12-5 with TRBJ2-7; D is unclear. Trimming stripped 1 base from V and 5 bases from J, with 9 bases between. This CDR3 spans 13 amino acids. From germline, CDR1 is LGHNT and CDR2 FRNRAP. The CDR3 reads CASGLDSLNEQYF. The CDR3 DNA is TGTGCTAGTGGTTTGGACAGTCTCAACGAGCAGTACTTC.

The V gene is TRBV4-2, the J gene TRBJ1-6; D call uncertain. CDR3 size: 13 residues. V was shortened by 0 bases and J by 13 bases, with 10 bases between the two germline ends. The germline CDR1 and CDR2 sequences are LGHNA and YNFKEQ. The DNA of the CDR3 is TGTGCCAGCAGCCAAGATTCAGGCCGGCCCCTCCACTTT. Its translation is CASSQDSGRPLHF.

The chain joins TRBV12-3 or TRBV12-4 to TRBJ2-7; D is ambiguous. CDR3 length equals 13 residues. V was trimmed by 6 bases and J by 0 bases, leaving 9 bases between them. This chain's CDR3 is CASRKMSSYEQYF. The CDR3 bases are TGTGCCAGCAGAAAGATGAGCTCCTACGAGCAGTACTTC.